This T cell receptor (beta chain) was sequenced in a study of T cells in localized non-small cell lung cancer. General observations from the study: Uninvolved adjacent lung had higher T cell clonality than tumor and all other tissues. Analysis by sequencing included only one tumor region, so heterogeneity remains possible.

The CDR3 is 14 residues long. V gave up 5 bases and J gave up 5 bases, with 13 bases separating them. Germline V gene sequence: CDR1 KGHSH, CDR2 LQKENI. On this clone itself: Antigen specificity is unknown.

The method was immunoSEQ multiplex PCR; TCRdb's version includes in-frame clones alone and lacks a portion of them. This table has 58,000 or so clones, roughly nine tenths appearing once. This clonotype was obtained from a woman aged 35-75 years with stage I lung adenocarcinoma. The source material was peripheral blood, sampled before any cancer treatment. The V and J genes are TRBV18 and TRBJ1-5; D might be TRBD1 (6 bases). As DNA, the CDR3 is TGTGCCAGCTCATCCGGGACATCGGATCAGCCCCAGCATTTT. This sequence encodes CASSSGTSDQPQHF.